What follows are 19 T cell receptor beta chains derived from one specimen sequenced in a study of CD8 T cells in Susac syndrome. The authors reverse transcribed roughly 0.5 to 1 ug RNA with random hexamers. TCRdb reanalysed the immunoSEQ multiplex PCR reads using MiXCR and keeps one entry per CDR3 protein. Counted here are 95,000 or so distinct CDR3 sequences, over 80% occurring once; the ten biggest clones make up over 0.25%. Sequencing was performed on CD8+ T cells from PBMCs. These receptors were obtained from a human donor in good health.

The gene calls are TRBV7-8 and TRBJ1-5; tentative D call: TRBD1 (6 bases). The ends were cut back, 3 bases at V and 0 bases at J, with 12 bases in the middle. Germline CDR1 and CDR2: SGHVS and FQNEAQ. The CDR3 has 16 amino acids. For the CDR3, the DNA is TGTGCCAGCAGCTTGTTACAGGGTCGTAGCAATCAGCCCCAGCATTTT. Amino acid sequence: CASSLLQGRSNQPQHF.

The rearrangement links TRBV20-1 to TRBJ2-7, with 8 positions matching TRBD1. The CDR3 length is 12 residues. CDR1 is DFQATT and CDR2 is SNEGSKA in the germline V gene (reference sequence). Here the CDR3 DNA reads TGCAGCCCCGGGACAGGTGACAACGAGCAGTACTTC. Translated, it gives CSPGTGDNEQYF.

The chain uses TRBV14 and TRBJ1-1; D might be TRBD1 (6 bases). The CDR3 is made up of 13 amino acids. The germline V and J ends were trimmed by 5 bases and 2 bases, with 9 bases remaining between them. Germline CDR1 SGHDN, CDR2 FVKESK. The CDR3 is CASSAGGNTEAFF. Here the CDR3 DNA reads TGTGCCAGCAGCGCCGGGGGCAACACTGAAGCTTTCTTT.

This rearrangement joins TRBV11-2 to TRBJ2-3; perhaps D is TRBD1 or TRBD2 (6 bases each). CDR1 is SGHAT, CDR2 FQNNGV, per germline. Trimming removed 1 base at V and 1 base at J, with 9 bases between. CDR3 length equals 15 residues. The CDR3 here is CASSLAGEGTDTQYF. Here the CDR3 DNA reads TGTGCCAGCAGCTTAGCAGGGGAGGGCACAGATACGCAGTATTTT. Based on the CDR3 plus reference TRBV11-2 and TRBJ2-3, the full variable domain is EAGVAQSPRYKIIEKRQSVAFWCNPISGHATLYWYQQILGQGPKLLIQFQNNGVVDDSQLPKDRFSAERLKGVDSTLKIQPAKLEDSAVYLCASSLAGEGTDTQYFGPGTRLTVL.

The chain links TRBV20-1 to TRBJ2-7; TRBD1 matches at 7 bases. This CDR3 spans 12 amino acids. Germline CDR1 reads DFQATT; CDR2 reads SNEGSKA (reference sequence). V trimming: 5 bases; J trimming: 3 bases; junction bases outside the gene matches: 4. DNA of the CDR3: TGCAGTGCTCGACAGGGAAACTACGAGCAGTACTTC. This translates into CSARQGNYEQYF.

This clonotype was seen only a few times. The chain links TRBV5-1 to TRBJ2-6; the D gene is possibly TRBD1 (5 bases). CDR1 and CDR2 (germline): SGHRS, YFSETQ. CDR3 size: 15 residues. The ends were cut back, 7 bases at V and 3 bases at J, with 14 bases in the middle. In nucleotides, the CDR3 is TGCGCCAGCTCCGCAGGGTTAGGTGGGGCCAACGTCCTGACTTTC. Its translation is CASSAGLGGANVLTF.

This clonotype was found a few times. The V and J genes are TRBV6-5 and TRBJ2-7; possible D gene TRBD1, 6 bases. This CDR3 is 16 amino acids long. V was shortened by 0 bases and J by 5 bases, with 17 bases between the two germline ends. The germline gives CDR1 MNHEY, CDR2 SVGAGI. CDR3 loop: CASSYSTGQQSHEQYF. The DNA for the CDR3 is TGTGCCAGCAGTTACTCGACGGGACAACAATCCCACGAGCAGTACTTC.

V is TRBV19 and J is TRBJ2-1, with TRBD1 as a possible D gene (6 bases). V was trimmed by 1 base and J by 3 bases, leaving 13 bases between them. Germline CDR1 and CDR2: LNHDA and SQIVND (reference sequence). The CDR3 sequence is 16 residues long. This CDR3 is CASSIGGRPNYNEQFF. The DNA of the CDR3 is TGTGCCAGTAGTATAGGGGGGCGGCCCAACTACAATGAGCAGTTCTTC.

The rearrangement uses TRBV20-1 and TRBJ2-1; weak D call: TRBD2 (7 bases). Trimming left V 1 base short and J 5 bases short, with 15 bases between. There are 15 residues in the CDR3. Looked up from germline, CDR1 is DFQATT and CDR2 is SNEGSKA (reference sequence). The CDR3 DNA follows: TGCAGTGCTAGAGCCGCGGGGGCACCCGACAATGAGCAGTTCTTC. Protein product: CSARAAGAPDNEQFF.

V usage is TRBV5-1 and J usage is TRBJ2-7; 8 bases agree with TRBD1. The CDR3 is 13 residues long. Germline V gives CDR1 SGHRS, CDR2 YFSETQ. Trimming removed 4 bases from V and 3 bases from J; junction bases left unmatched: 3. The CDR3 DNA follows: TGCGCCAGCAGCGAGGGACAGGTCTACGAGCAGTACTTC. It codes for CASSEGQVYEQYF.

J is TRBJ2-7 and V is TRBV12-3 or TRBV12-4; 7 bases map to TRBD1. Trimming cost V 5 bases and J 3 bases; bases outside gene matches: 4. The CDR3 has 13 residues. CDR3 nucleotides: TGTGCCAGCAGTGGGACAGTAGACTACGAGCAGTACTTC. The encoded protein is CASSGTVDYEQYF.

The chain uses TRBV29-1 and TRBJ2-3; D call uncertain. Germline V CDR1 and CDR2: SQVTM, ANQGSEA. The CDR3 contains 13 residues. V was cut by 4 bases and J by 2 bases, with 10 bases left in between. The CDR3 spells CSVVGRLTDTQYF. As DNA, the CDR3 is TGCAGCGTTGTTGGACGGCTCACAGATACGCAGTATTTT.

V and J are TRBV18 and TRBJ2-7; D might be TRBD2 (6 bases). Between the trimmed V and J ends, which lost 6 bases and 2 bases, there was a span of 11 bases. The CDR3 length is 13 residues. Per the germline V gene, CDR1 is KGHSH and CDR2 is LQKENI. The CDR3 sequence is CASSGGETYEQYF. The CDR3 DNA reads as TGTGCCAGCTCCGGCGGGGAGACCTACGAGCAGTACTTC.

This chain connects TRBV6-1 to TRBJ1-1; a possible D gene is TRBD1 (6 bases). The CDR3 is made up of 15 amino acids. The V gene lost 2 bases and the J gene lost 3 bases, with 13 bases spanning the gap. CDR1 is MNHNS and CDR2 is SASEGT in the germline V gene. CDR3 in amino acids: CASSEKGGSYTEAFF. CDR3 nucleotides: TGTGCCAGCAGTGAAAAGGGGGGCTCCTACACTGAAGCTTTCTTT.

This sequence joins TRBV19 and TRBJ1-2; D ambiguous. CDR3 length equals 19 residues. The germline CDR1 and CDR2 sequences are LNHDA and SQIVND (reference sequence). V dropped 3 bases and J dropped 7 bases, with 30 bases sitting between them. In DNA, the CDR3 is TGTGCCAGTAGTATTACCCCTCGGCGGAGGCCGTCCCCTATTTGTGGCTACACCTTC. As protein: CASSITPRRRPSPICGYTF.

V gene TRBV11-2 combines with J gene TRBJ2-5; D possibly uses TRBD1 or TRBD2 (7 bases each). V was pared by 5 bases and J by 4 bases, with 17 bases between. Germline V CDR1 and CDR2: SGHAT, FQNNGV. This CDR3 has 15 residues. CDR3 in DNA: TGTGCCAGCAGCCCTGAGTGGGAGGGGGCAGAGACCCAGTACTTC. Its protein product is CASSPEWEGAETQYF.

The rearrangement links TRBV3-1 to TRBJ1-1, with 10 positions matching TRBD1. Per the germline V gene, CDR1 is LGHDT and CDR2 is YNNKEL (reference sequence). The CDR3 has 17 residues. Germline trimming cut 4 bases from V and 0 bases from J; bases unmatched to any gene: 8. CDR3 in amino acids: CASSPPGQGPLNTEAFF. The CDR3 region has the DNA TGTGCCAGCAGCCCGCCGGGACAGGGGCCACTGAACACTGAAGCTTTCTTT.

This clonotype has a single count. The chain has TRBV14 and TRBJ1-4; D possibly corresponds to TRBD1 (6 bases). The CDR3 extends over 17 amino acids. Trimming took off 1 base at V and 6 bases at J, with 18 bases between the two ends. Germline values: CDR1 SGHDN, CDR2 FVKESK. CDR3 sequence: CASSQGSLWGLDEKLFF. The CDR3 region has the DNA TGTGCCAGCAGCCAAGGATCTCTCTGGGGGCTTGATGAAAAACTGTTTTTT.

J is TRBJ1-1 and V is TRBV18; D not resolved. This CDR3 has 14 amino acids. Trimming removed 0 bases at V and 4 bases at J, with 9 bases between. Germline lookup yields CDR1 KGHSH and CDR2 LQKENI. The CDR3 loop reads CASSPPYSGTEAFF. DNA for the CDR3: TGTGCCAGCTCACCACCTTACTCGGGCACTGAAGCTTTCTTT.